This T cell receptor beta chain was obtained from a study of immune characteristics of hereditary and idiopathic chronic pancreatitis. With regard to the full study: The study examined local immune cells and TCRbeta repertoires in the pancreas in hereditary and idiopathic chronic pancreatitis, using control pancreases from organ donors for comparison. TCRbeta sequencing included a few control pancreases, roughly seven pancreases with hereditary chronic pancreatitis and roughly 6 pancreases with idiopathic chronic pancreatitis. The gDNA-based approach was chosen because it involved minimal in vitro experimental manipulation of pancreas-infiltrating T cells.

Details on this clone: This clone's antigen is unknown. No qualities accompany the bases; no much larger clone lies one base away.

For controls, pancreas tissue was obtained from deceased organ donors without any known pancreatic disease and was run through the same islet isolation procedure used for patient tissue. Genomic DNA was extracted directly from bulk pancreas tissue, without T cell sorting, for TCRbeta sequencing. Pancreas tissues were collected consecutively from patients and organ donors at two US centers. Reading from cysteine to phenylalanine, the CDR3 counts 14 amino acids. Of the read, only the CDR3 DNA is kept; its 42 bases are in frame from base 1. V is clipped by 0 bases and J by 8 bases, and the sequence between their germline boundaries is 13 bases long. The germline V gene encodes CDR1 MNHEY and CDR2 SMNVEV (reference sequence). Summary of the overall study and its limitations: Both chronic pancreatitis groups showed significantly increased TCRbeta repertoire diversity and reduced clonality versus controls. Differences in Vbeta-Jbeta gene family usage, including TRBV10, TRBV19, TRBV23 and TRBV5, were found between hereditary and idiopathic chronic pancreatitis. Chronic pancreatitis caused by alcohol use was not included in the study.

The receptor library was made with the immunoSEQ multiplex PCR assay. The TCRbeta CDR3 region and adjacent sequences were amplified and sequenced from pancreatic genomic DNA. Per the authors' processing: Repertoire diversity was assessed as a mean normalized Shannon-Wiener index, and productive clonality and productive rearrangement counts were also measured. The nonparametric Mann-Whitney U test was used to compare repertoire metrics between controls and chronic pancreatitis. CDR3beta sequences with identical amino acid composition and length across subjects were defined as shared clonotypes. TCRdb carries this immuneACCESS record with in-frame sequences only. Its versions omit some clonotypes, under half of them owing to an unresolved V gene in the studies checked, with the rest unexplained. For V, J and clone size, that table is used; D and trimming come from the DNA. Here the sample has 480 or so clones; about 63% occur a single time. The top ten hold 41% of the sample.

The receptor was isolated from a human donor who was a deceased organ donor serving as a healthy control. The rearrangement combines TRBV27 with TRBJ1-2; a confident D gene designation cannot be given. Sequenced: pancreas tissue. At the DNA level, the sequence is TGTGCCAGCAGTTTATCAGGAGATTGGGCAGGCTACACCTTC. This yields the protein CASSLSGDWAGYTF.